This T cell receptor (beta chain) was identified in a study of control samples from healthy donors and cancer patients. This table comes from immunoSEQ multiplex PCR, and its TCRdb copy is limited to in-frame clones, with some not included. The repertoire includes about 140,000 clones, 85% to 95% of them detected once, and approximately 14% sits in the top ten. Trimming took 5 bases from V and 2 from J, leaving 15 bases between them. Looked up from germline, CDR1 is SGHNT and CDR2 is YYREEE (reference sequence). The CDR3 extends over 15 amino acids. The V call is TRBV5-4, the J call TRBJ2-3; either TRBD1 or TRBD2 may fit D (6 bases each). The receptor was derived from a man aged 35 to 55 in good health. The source material was blood. CDR3 nucleotides: TGTGCCAGCAGGCCCCGGGGGCTATCCACAGATACGCAGTATTTT. Amino acid sequence: CASRPRGLSTDTQYF.